This T cell receptor (beta chain) was obtained from a study of blood T cell repertoires in COVID-19. Study at large: Sites across the United States, Italy and Spain contributed samples from acute and convalescent COVID-19.

Libraries were prepared by immunoSEQ multiplex PCR; TCRdb keeps only in-frame clonotypes and omits some of them. The sample lists some 180,000 clones; approximately 83% were seen once. The CDR3 has 12 amino acids. The V gene's germline CDR1 is LGHDT and CDR2 YNNKEL (reference sequence). Trimming cost V 2 bases and J 8 bases, with 6 bases left between them. This sequence originates from a woman older than 75 with acute or convalescent COVID-19. The sample was peripheral blood. The rearrangement uses TRBV3-1 (or the pseudogene TRBV3-2) and TRBJ1-4; D is undetermined. The CDR3 DNA reads TGTGCCAGCAGCCAACAACAGGAAAAACTGTTTTTT. This gives the protein CASSQQQEKLFF.